This TCR beta chain was profiled in a study of T-cell memory formation after mild COVID-19. Constant-segment-primed 5'RACE gave TCR alpha and TCR beta cDNA libraries with sample barcodes and UMIs. TCRdb independently ran MiXCR on the 5' RACE reads; one entry per CDR3 protein. This sample carries roughly 450,000 distinct CDR3 sequences, 18% of them seen once, and the ten largest clones take approximately 13%. Study conclusions and caveats: There were some responding clones in pre-infection memory, which suggested that cross-reactive memory had joined.

J was trimmed by 1 base and V by 6 bases; bases with no gene match: 6. This CDR3 comprises 13 residues. Germline V gene lookup returns CDR1 DFQATT and CDR2 SNEGSKA (reference sequence). In regard to this clonotype: As yet, its antigen is unknown.

The gene calls are TRBV20-1 and TRBJ2-7; the match to TRBD2 covers 7 bases. The origin of this receptor is an adult woman who had mild COVID-19 (a few samples of this study predate the infection). Cell type and time point are not known. The sequencing input was PBMCs or a T cell subset sorted from them (not recorded which). The CDR3 DNA is TGCAGTGCGCGGGGAGCGGGGTCCTACGAGCAGTACTTC. It is translated as CSARGAGSYEQYF.